The subject of this entry is one TCR beta chain. Its cognate antigen is unknown. All donors were healthy, and all were Caucasian. The record originates from a study of identical twins. TCRdb independently ran MiXCR on the 5' RACE reads; one entry per CDR3 protein. There are approximately 590,000 distinct CDR3 sequences in the sample; roughly 9.9% occur only once, and under 3% lies in the top ten. The germline V gene encodes CDR1 DFQATT and CDR2 SNEGSKA (reference sequence). With V trimmed by 6 bases and J by 1 base, 13 bases remained unmatched. There are 16 residues in the CDR3. Study observations and caveats: With monozygotic twins, out-of-frame TCR alpha sharing exceeded what models estimated.

The same sample was also used in a study of yellow fever vaccine responses in identical twins.

Sequences were obtained from PBMCs. The V gene is TRBV20-1, the J gene TRBJ2-5, with 8 bases identical to TRBD2. This clonotype was sampled from a young woman in good health. CDR3 coding DNA: TGCAGTGCCGGTAGGCGGGAGGCCTCAGTCCAAGAGACCCAGTACTTC. Translated, it gives CSAGRREASVQETQYF.